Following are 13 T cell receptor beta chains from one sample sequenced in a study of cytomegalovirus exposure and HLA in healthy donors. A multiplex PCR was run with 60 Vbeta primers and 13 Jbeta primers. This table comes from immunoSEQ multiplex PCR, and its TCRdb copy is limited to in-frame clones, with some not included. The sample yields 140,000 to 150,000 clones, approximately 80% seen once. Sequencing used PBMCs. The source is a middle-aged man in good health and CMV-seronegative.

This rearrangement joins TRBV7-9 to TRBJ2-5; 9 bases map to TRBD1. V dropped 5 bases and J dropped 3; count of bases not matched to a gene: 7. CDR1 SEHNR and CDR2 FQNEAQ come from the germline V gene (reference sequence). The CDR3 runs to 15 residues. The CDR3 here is CASSPGRTGEETQYF. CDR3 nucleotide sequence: TGTGCCAGCAGCCCAGGGCGGACAGGGGAAGAGACCCAGTACTTC.

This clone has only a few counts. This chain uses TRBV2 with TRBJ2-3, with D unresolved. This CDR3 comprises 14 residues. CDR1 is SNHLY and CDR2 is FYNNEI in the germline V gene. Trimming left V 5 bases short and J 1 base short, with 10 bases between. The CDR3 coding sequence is TGTGCCAGCAGTTACGGGTGGGGCACAGATACGCAGTATTTT. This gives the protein CASSYGWGTDTQYF.

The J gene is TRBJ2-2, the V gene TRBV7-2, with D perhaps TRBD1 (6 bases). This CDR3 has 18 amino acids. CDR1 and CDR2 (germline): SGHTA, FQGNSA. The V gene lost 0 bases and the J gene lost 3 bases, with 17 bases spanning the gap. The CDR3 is CASSLAHQGTGYTGELFF. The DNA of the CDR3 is TGTGCCAGCAGCTTAGCACATCAGGGGACGGGCTACACCGGGGAGCTGTTTTTT.

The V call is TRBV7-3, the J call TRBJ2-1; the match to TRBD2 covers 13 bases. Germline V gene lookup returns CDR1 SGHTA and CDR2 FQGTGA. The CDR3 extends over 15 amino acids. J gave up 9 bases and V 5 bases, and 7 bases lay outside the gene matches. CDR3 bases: TGTGCCAGCAGCCAACTAGCGGGGGGGGCGGCTGAGCAGTTCTTC. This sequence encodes CASSQLAGGAAEQFF. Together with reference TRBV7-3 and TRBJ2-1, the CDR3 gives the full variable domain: GAGVSQTPSNKVTEKGKYVELRCDPISGHTALYWYRQSLGQGPEFLIYFQGTGAADDSGLPNDRFFAVRPEGSVSTLKIQRTERGDSAVYLCASSQLAGGAAEQFFGPGTRLTVL.

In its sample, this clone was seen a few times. The CDR3 nucleotides read TGTGCCAGCAGTTTGACGGGGCACAGGGGTACAAACTATGGCTACACCTTC. It encodes CASSLTGHRGTNYGYTF. The rearrangement uses TRBV28 and TRBJ1-2; TRBD1 matches 7 bases. The ends lost 3 bases at V and 2 bases at J; junction bases unmatched: 12. CDR1 is MDHEN and CDR2 is SYDVKM in the germline V gene. The CDR3 loop spans 17 amino acids.

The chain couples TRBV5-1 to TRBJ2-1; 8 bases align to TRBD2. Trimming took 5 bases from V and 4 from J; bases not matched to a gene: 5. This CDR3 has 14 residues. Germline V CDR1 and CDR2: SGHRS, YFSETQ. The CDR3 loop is CASSSSGSYNEQFF. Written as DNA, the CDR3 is TGCGCCAGCAGTTCGAGCGGGAGTTACAATGAGCAGTTCTTC.

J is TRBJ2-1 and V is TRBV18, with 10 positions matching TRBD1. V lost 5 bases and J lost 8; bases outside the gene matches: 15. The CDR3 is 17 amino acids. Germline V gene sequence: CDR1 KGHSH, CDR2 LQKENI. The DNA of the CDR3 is TGTGCCAGCTCAGAAAATTTTCCGGGACAGGGGTTCGATGAGCAGTTCTTC. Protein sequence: CASSENFPGQGFDEQFF.

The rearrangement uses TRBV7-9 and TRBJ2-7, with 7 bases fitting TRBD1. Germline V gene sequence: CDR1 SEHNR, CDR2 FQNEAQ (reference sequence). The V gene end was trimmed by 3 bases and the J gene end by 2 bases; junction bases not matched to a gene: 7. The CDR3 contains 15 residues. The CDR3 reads CASSFLTGPTYEQYF. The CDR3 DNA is TGTGCCAGCAGCTTTTTGACAGGGCCTACCTACGAGCAGTACTTC.

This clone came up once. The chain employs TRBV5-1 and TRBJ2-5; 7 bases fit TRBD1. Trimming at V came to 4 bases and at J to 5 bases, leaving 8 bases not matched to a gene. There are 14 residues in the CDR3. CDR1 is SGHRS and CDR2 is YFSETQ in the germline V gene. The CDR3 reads CASSTPGTVETQYF. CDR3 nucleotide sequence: TGCGCCAGCAGCACGCCCGGGACAGTCGAGACCCAGTACTTC.

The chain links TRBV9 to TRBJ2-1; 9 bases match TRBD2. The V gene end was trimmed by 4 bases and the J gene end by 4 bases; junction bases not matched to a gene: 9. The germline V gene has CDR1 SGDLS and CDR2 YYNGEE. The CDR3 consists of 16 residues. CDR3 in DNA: TGTGCCAGCAGCCTCCCCCCGGGACTAGCTTACAATGAGCAGTTCTTC. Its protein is CASSLPPGLAYNEQFF.

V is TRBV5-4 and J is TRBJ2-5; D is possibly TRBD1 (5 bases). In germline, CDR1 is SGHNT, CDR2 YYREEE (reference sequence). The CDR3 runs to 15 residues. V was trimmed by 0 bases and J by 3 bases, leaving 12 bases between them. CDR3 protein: CASSLDQGWKETQYF. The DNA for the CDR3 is TGTGCCAGCAGCTTGGATCAGGGCTGGAAAGAGACCCAGTACTTC. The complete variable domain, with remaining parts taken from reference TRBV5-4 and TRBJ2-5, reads ETGVTQSPTHLIKTRGQQVTLRCSSQSGHNTVSWYQQALGQGPQFIFQYYREEENGRGNFPPRFSGLQFPNYSSELNVNALELDDSALYLCASSLDQGWKETQYFGPGTRLLVL.

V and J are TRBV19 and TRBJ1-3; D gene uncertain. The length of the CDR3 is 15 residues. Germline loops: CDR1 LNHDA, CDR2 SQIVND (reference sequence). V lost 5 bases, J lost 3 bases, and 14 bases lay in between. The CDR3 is CASSPVSKLGNTIYF. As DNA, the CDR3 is TGTGCCAGTAGTCCGGTGTCCAAGCTTGGAAACACCATATATTTT.

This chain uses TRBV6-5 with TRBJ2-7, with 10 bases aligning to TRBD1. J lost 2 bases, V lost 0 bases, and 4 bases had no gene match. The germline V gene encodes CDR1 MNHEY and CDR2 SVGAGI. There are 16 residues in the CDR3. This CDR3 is CASSYSGQGIPYEQYF. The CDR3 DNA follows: TGTGCCAGCAGTTACTCGGGACAGGGGATCCCCTACGAGCAGTACTTC.